This T cell receptor (beta chain) was found in a study of vaccination effects on CD4 cells after COVID-19. ViraFEST used viral peptide pools to expand antigen-specific CD4+ T cells before sequencing. Having been cultured for about 10 days, the cells underwent CD4+ T cell isolation. Cultures used 1.5 million to 2 million PBMC per well, 7.5 to 10 IU/ml IL-2 and approximately 10 ug/ml peptides. IL-2 medium was substituted for half the medium on days 3 and 7. This CDR3 is built from 13 residues. The V end lost 6 bases, the J end lost 1 base, and 9 bases lay between the germline ends. Germline CDR1 reads MNHNY; CDR2 reads SVGAGI (reference sequence). The count of this clone is one. No antigen is known for it. This table comes from immunoSEQ multiplex PCR, and its TCRdb copy is limited to in-frame clones, with some not included. Counted here are about 60,000 clones, about four fifths occurring once; the ten biggest clones make up more than 2%.

The sequence was obtained from a human donor who received a COVID-19 vaccine. The sequencing here drew on CD4+ T cells from PBMCs cultured with HCoV-229E spike peptides, taken before COVID-19 vaccination. The J gene is TRBJ1-2, the V gene TRBV6-6, with a tentative D call TRBD1 (5 bases). The CDR3 DNA reads TGTGCCAGCAGCTCCGACAGTAACTATGGCTACACCTTC. This encodes CASSSDSNYGYTF.